This record concerns one TCR beta chain sequence. The second PCR ran about 6 to 12 cycles with a sample-barcoded 5' primer and J-beta primers. MiXCR was run by TCRdb on the 5' RACE reads, yielding one entry per CDR3 protein. The sample contains more than 650,000 distinct CDR3 sequences, 40% to 65% of which appear only once. The data were taken from a study of blood T cells in healthy people across ages. Germline CDR1 and CDR2: MNHEY and SVGAGI. The CDR3 is made up of 13 amino acids. V lost 10 bases, J lost 0 bases, and 10 bases lay in between. This clonotype was sampled from a man older than 75 in good health. The specimen sequenced was blood. The J gene is TRBJ2-1, the V gene TRBV6-5; possibly TRBD1 or TRBD2 for D (5 bases each). CDR3 coding DNA: TGTGCCACAAGAGGGGCCTCCTACAATGAGCAGTTCTTC. Translation: CATRGASYNEQFF.